A selection of T cell receptor beta chains follows, all from one sample in a study of blood T cell repertoires in COVID-19. Assay: immunoSEQ multiplex PCR; the TCRdb copy retains only in-frame clones and omits some. The table records 120,000 to 150,000 clones, about 84% of them present only once. The sample comprised peripheral blood. The receptors originated from a human donor in a cohort sampled during active COVID-19. Both conserved end residues are part of each CDR3. Fields, in order: V gene, clone size, D gene, J gene, CDR3 DNA, CDR3 protein. A D gene is named only where the DNA matches it firmly. Clone size is stated in some rows and not others, as once, few, many or a class when expanded.

TRBV27	few	TRBD1	TRBJ1-6	TGTGCCAGCAGTTTAATTGGGACAGTAAATTCACCCCTCCACTTT	CASSLIGTVNSPLHF
TRBV11-2	.	.	TRBJ2-3	TGTGCCAGCAGCCTGAGACAGGGCACAGATACGCAGTATTTT	CASSLRQGTDTQYF
TRBV9	.	TRBD1	TRBJ1-6	TGTGCCAGCAGCGCGGACAGGGGTAATTCACCCCTCCACTTT	CASSADRGNSPLHF
TRBV5-1	.	TRBD2	TRBJ2-1	TGCGCCAGCAGCTTATTACATGGGACTAGCGGGGGGGCTGAGCAGTTCTTC	CASSLLHGTSGGAEQFF
TRBV28	.	.	TRBJ1-3	TGTGCCAGCAAGGTGAGGGGACTTTCTGGAAACACCATATATTTT	CASKVRGLSGNTIYF
TRBV20-1	.	.	TRBJ1-1	TGCAGTGCCACTCGGGGGGAAGCTTTCTTT	CSATRGEAFF
TRBV25-1	.	.	TRBJ1-3	TGTGCCAGCAAGGAGGACTCTGGAAACACCATATATTTT	CASKEDSGNTIYF
TRBV5-1	.	.	TRBJ1-4	TGCGCCAGCAGCCTCGACGGGGGGTATGAAAAACTGTTTTTT	CASSLDGGYEKLFF
TRBV19	.	TRBD1	TRBJ1-1	TGTGCCAGTACCTCCAGGGGGTCTGGCACTGAAGCTTTCTTT	CASTSRGSGTEAFF
TRBV7-3	.	TRBD1	TRBJ1-2	TGTGCCAGCAGCTTAAGAGGACAGGACCCCTATGGCTACACCTTC	CASSLRGQDPYGYTF
TRBV21-1	.	.	TRBJ2-7	TGTGCCAGCAGCAAATCCGAGGGCCACGCAGGACAGGGGGCCCACGAGCAGTACTTC	CASSKSEGHAGQGAHEQYF
TRBV11-3	.	TRBD1	TRBJ1-1	TGTGCCAGCAGCTCCAGGGGGGAAACGAACACTGAAGCTTTCTTT	CASSSRGETNTEAFF
TRBV23-1	.	.	TRBJ2-4	TGCGCCAGCAGTCTCAGGTGGACACTAGCCAAAAACATTCAGTACTTC	CASSLRWTLAKNIQYF
TRBV28	.	TRBD1	TRBJ1-2	TGTGCCAGCAGTTTACTAATCGCCACAGGGGATCGGGGCTACACCTTC	CASSLLIATGDRGYTF
TRBV28	.	.	TRBJ2-1	TGTGCCAGCAGTCATTCTGACCCGACTAGGGGTGGCAATGAGCAGTTCTTC	CASSHSDPTRGGNEQFF
TRBV11-2	.	TRBD1	TRBJ1-4	TGTGCCAGCAGCTTGCGGACAGGGTCGGATGAAAAACTGTTTTTT	CASSLRTGSDEKLFF
TRBV2	.	.	TRBJ1-2	TGTGCCAGCAGCGTCGACTCGGGAGATGGCTACACCTTC	CASSVDSGDGYTF
TRBV10-3	.	.	TRBJ2-1	TGTGCCATCAGTGCGAGACCGGGGGTTAACAACAATGAGCAGTTCTTC	CAISARPGVNNNEQFF
TRBV5-4	.	TRBD1	TRBJ2-5	TGTGCCAGCAGCTCTGGACAGGAAGTACAAGAGACCCAGTACTTC	CASSSGQEVQETQYF
TRBV5-8	.	.	TRBJ2-7	TGTGCCAGCAGCTTCTACAGGCAGTACTTC	CASSFYRQYF
TRBV18	.	.	TRBJ2-7	TGTGCCAGCTCACAAGACAGCTACGAGCAGTACTTC	CASSQDSYEQYF
TRBV5-1	.	TRBD1	TRBJ1-1	TGCGCCAGCAGCGCGGGACAGATCTTAAGCACTGAAGCTTTCTTT	CASSAGQILSTEAFF
TRBV7-2	.	TRBD2	TRBJ2-1	TGTGCCAGTAGACGCTTTAGCGGGGGGGCCTCCTACAATGAGCAGTTCTTC	CASRRFSGGASYNEQFF
TRBV6-5	.	.	TRBJ1-5	TGTGCCAGCAGTCCTCGGGACTCAGCGCGACTGGCCCAGCATTTT	CASSPRDSARLAQHF
TRBV7-8	.	.	TRBJ1-1	TGTGCCAGCAGCTTAAGGGAGTTCGCCACTGAAGCTTTCTTT	CASSLREFATEAFF
TRBV11-1	.	.	TRBJ2-1	TGTGCCAGCAGGGAAAGCGGTTTATACAATGAGCAGTTCTTC	CASRESGLYNEQFF
TRBV7-2	.	.	TRBJ2-7	TGTGCCAGCAGCCCTGCCCCCAGCCTTCGGGGGTTCGACGAGCAGTACTTC	CASSPAPSLRGFDEQYF
TRBV19	.	.	TRBJ1-6	TGTGCCAGTAGTGCTCTAGGGGCTGCGAATTCACCCCTCCACTTT	CASSALGAANSPLHF
TRBV23-1	.	TRBD2	TRBJ2-4	TGCGCCAGCTTCTGCAATAGCGGGGGTCTTAACAAAAACATTCAGTACTTC	CASFCNSGGLNKNIQYF
TRBV5-1	few	TRBD2	TRBJ2-1	TGCGCCAGCAGCTTAACGCGGGGGGGCTCCTACAATGAGCAGTTCTTC	CASSLTRGGSYNEQFF
TRBV6-2/TRBV6-3	medium-sized	.	TRBJ2-2	TGTGCCAGCAGCCACTCGGACACCGGGGAGCTGTTTTTT	CASSHSDTGELFF
TRBV14	.	TRBD2	TRBJ2-1	TGTGCCAGCAGCCTAATTAGCGGGGGACACAATGAGCAGTTCTTC	CASSLISGGHNEQFF
TRBV6-5	.	TRBD2	TRBJ2-1	TGTGCCAGCAGTAGGGCGGGAGCCTCCTACAATGAGCAGTTCTTC	CASSRAGASYNEQFF
TRBV6-1	.	.	TRBJ1-2	TGTGCCAGCAGTGAAGGTGGCACCTATGGCTACACCTTC	CASSEGGTYGYTF
TRBV28	.	TRBD2	TRBJ2-5	TGTGCCAGCAGTCGTCCTCTAGCGGGGGGCCAAGAGACCCAGTACTTC	CASSRPLAGGQETQYF
TRBV28	.	TRBD1	TRBJ2-5	TGTGCCAGCAGCCCCTATGAGGGGGCCCAAGAGACCCAGTACTTC	CASSPYEGAQETQYF
TRBV3-1/TRBV3-2	.	.	TRBJ1-2	TGTGCCAGCAGCCAAGCTTCCGGGGGTGGCTATGGCTACACCTTC	CASSQASGGGYGYTF
TRBV3-1/TRBV3-2	.	.	TRBJ2-3	TGTGCCAGCAGCCAAGGCGCGGGCAGGACAGATACGCAGTATTTT	CASSQGAGRTDTQYF
TRBV12-3/TRBV12-4	.	.	TRBJ2-7	TGTGCCAGCAGTTTAGAAGGAGCCTACGAGCAGTACTTC	CASSLEGAYEQYF
TRBV5-1	.	TRBD1	TRBJ2-7	TGCGCCAGCAGCTTCGGATCAGGGGGCCTTGGCTACGAGCAGTACTTC	CASSFGSGGLGYEQYF
TRBV6-6	.	TRBD2	TRBJ2-1	TGTGCCAGCAGGGGACTAGCGGAATACAATGAGCAGTTCTTC	CASRGLAEYNEQFF
TRBV19	.	TRBD1	TRBJ1-5	TGTGCCAGTAGCGGAGGGGGCTCGGGCAATCAGCCCCAGCATTTT	CASSGGGSGNQPQHF
TRBV2	once	TRBD2	TRBJ2-7	TGTGCCAGCATTAATGGGGGAGGGGCGGGAGCCACATTCTACGAGCAGTACTTC	CASINGGGAGATFYEQYF
TRBV30	.	.	TRBJ1-5	TGTGCCTGGAGTTTGGGAGGCAGGGATCAGCCCCAGCATTTT	CAWSLGGRDQPQHF
TRBV18	.	.	TRBJ2-7	TGTGCCAGCTCACCAAGGCAGGGTTACGAGCAGTACTTC	CASSPRQGYEQYF
TRBV5-1	.	TRBD1	TRBJ1-6	TGCGCCAGCAGCTCGGACAGGGGGCCGAATTCACCCCTCCACTTT	CASSSDRGPNSPLHF